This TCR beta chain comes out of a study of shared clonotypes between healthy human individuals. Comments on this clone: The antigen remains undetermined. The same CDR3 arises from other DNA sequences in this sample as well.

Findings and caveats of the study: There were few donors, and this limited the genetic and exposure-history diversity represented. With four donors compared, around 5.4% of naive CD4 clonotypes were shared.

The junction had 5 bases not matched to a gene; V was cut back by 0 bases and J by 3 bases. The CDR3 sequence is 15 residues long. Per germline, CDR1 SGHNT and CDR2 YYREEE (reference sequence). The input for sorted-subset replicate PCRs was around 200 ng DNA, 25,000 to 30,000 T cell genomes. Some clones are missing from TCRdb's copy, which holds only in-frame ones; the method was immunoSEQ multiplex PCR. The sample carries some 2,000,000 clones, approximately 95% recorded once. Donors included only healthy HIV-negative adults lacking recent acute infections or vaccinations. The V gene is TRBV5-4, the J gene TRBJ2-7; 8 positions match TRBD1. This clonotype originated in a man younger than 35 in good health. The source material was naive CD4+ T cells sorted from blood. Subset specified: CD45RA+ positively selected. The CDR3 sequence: CASSLADRAGYEQYF. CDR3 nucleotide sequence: TGTGCCAGCAGCTTGGCGGACAGGGCGGGCTACGAGCAGTACTTC.